This T cell receptor beta chain was obtained from a study of shared clonotypes between healthy human individuals. Losses at the gene ends were 6 bases for V and 8 bases for J; bases not matched to a gene: 12. This CDR3 spans 15 amino acids. Germline CDR1 and CDR2: SGHAT and FQNNGV. This clone turned up a few times. Several immunoSEQ 96-well plates shared each subset's DNA, each plate a replicate. Profiling relied on immunoSEQ multiplex PCR, and the TCRdb table lists in-frame clones only, not all of them. The table records over a million clones, about 84% of them present only once. The sequence derives from a man aged 18-30 years in good health. Some clones in this sample may be carry-over from other donors' samples. The chain employs TRBV11-2 and TRBJ1-4; 7 nucleotides match TRBD1. Sequencing input: memory CD4+ T cells from PBMCs. Subset indicated: CD45RA-negative fraction. CDR3 in DNA: TGTGCCAGCAGTTACACTGGGCAGGGGGGAGAAAAACTGTTTTTT. This codes for CASSYTGQGGEKLFF.